This TCR beta chain is from a study of T cell changes during pregnancy in multiple sclerosis. This clone has just a few counts. Generated by immunoSEQ multiplex PCR, the TCRdb table keeps only in-frame clones and is missing some. The sample includes 40,000 or so clones, 90% of them seen just once. CDR3 length: 12 residues. Deletions cut 0 bases from V and 0 bases from J, with 2 bases between. Germline lookup yields CDR1 GTSNPN and CDR2 SVGIG (reference sequence). The chain carries TRBV30 and TRBJ1-1, with D unclear. The receptor's source is a female donor with multiple sclerosis, enrolled in a pregnancy study. Sequences were derived from CD8+ T cells from peripheral blood mononuclear cells, sampled in the first trimester of pregnancy. The CDR3 is CAWSVLNTEAFF. CDR3 sequence (DNA): TGTGCCTGGAGTGTCTTGAACACTGAAGCTTTCTTT. The full variable domain, completed using reference TRBV30 and TRBJ1-1, is SQTIHQWPATLVQPVGSPLSLECTVEGTSNPNLYWYRQAAGRGLQLLFYSVGIGQISSEVPQNLSASRPQDRQFILSSKKLLLSDSGFYLCAWSVLNTEAFFGQGTRLTVV.